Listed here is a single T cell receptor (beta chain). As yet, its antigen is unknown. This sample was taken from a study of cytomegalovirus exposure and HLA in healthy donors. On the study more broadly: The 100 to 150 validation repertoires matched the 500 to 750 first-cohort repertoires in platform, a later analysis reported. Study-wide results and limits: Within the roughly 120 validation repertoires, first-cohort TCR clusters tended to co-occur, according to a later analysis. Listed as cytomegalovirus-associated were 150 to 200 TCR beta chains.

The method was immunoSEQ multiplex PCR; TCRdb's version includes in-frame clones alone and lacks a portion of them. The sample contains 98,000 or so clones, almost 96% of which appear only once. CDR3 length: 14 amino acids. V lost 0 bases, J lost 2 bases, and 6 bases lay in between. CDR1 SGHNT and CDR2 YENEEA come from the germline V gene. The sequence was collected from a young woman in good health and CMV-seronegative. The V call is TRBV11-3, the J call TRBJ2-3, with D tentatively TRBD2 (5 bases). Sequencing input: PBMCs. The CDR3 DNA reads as TGTGCCAGCAGCTTAGATCGGGACACAGATACGCAGTATTTT. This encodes CASSLDRDTDTQYF.